A single TCR beta chain is shown here with its context. Some clones are missing from TCRdb's copy, which holds only in-frame ones; the method was immunoSEQ multiplex PCR. The sample yields fewer than 250,000 clones, approximately 91% seen once. With 4 bases clipped from V and 7 bases from J, the junction kept 5 bases outside the gene matches. The CDR3 loop spans 16 amino acids. From germline, CDR1 is SEHNR and CDR2 FQNEAQ (reference sequence). The data were taken from a study of blood T cell repertoires in COVID-19. Across the study: Sites in the United States, Italy and Spain provided acute and convalescent COVID-19 samples.

This chain links TRBV7-9 with TRBJ2-2; 14 bases are a match to TRBD2. The clonotype comes from a middle-aged man with acute or convalescent COVID-19. Sample: peripheral blood. The CDR3 loop is CASSSGLAGDHGELFF. The CDR3 region has the DNA TGTGCCAGCAGCTCGGGACTAGCGGGGGATCACGGGGAGCTGTTTTTT.